This T cell receptor (beta chain) originates from a study of blood T cell repertoires in COVID-19. Overall study: The United States, Italy and Spain provided the acute and convalescent COVID-19 samples. PBMCs, B-cell-depleted T cells, or T cells were the source of the cDNA or gDNA that made up the material.

As processed by the authors: From reference gene primer amplification, estimates of nucleated cell counts were derived. This table comes from immunoSEQ multiplex PCR, and its TCRdb copy is limited to in-frame clones, with some not included. That table is the source of V, J and clone size, and D and trimming were worked out from the DNA. The sample has 150,000 to 200,000 clones; 80% to 90% are singletons. The trim removed 4 bases at V and 9 bases at J, leaving 6 bases unmatched. CDR1 SNHLY and CDR2 FYNNEI come from the germline V gene. CDR3 length equals 14 residues. This clone appeared many times. Sequenced material: peripheral blood. The receptor comes from a man between 60 and 75 years old with acute or convalescent COVID-19. V gene TRBV2 combines with J gene TRBJ2-3, with 11 bases that match TRBD2. This CDR3 is CASSGTSGPVTQYF. The CDR3, as DNA: TGTGCCAGCAGTGGGACTAGCGGGCCCGTCACGCAGTATTTT.